These 31 T cell receptor beta chains came from one sample sequenced in a study of PD-L1 blockade in urothelial cancer. Time point described: pretreatment peripheral blood. Profiling relied on immunoSEQ multiplex PCR, and the TCRdb table lists in-frame clones only, not all of them. The sample has roughly 130,000 clones, around 84% seen once. The sample consisted of PBMCs, taken around atezolizumab (anti-PD-L1) treatment. All receptors come from a man between 45 and 60 years old with urothelial cancer.

V is TRBV4-2 and J is TRBJ1-4, with 7 positions matching TRBD1. The CDR3 is made up of 14 amino acids. CDR1 is LGHNA, CDR2 YNFKEQ, per germline. J gave up 10 bases and V 2 bases, and 7 bases lay outside the gene matches. In DNA form, the CDR3 reads TGTGCCAGCAGCCAAAGGGGGCAGGCTGGAAAACTGTTTTTT. This translates into CASSQRGQAGKLFF.

J is TRBJ1-6 and V is TRBV28, with 7 bases that match TRBD1. After removal of 1 base from V and 13 bases from J, the junction contained 13 bases not matched to a gene. Germline assignment: CDR1 MDHEN and CDR2 SYDVKM. This CDR3 is 16 amino acids long. CDR3 residues: CASSLLVGQGVTPLHF. The DNA of the CDR3 is TGTGCCAGCAGTTTATTGGTTGGGCAGGGGGTAACTCCCCTCCACTTT.

V is TRBV27 and J is TRBJ2-7, with 7 bases lining up with TRBD1. The CDR3 totals 12 residues. The germline gives CDR1 MNHEY, CDR2 SMNVEV (reference sequence). V shed 6 bases and J 7 bases; nucleotides not matched to a gene: 6. The CDR3 spells CASSPTGSEQYF. For the CDR3, the DNA is TGTGCCAGCAGCCCGACAGGGTCTGAGCAGTACTTC.

This clone came up once. V is TRBV6-5 and J is TRBJ2-7, with 11 bases fitting TRBD2. V dropped 7 bases and J dropped 2; count of bases not matched to a gene: 4. This CDR3 contains 14 residues. Germline CDR1 is MNHEY and CDR2 is SVGAGI. DNA of the CDR3: TGTGCCAGCATTCGGACTAGCGGGCCCTACGAGCAGTACTTC. Its protein product is CASIRTSGPYEQYF.

The CDR3 nucleotides are TGTGCCAGCAGCCCTGAGCTAGCGGGGAGGAATGAGCAGTTCTTC. It yields the protein CASSPELAGRNEQFF. The chain couples TRBV28 to TRBJ2-1; 9 bases map to TRBD2. The trim removed 6 bases at V and 7 bases at J, leaving 10 bases unmatched. Germline-derived CDR1 and CDR2 are MDHEN and SYDVKM. This CDR3 has 15 residues.

CDR3 coding DNA: TGTGCCAGCAGTTTTAAGGGGTCCCGGCAGCCCCAGCATTTT. This sequence encodes CASSFKGSRQPQHF. This sequence joins TRBV28 and TRBJ1-5; a possible D gene is TRBD1 (5 bases). The CDR3 totals 14 residues. From germline, CDR1 is MDHEN and CDR2 SYDVKM. V shed 3 bases and J shed 7 bases, with 13 bases lying between them.

The rearrangement joins TRBV4-1 to TRBJ1-6; D is uncertain. The ends were cut back, 2 bases at V and 4 bases at J, with 12 bases in the middle. CDR1 is MGHRA and CDR2 is YSYEKL in the germline V gene. The CDR3 covers 16 residues. The CDR3 DNA reads TGCGCCAGCAGCCAACAAAGCTTGTTGTATAATTCACCCCTCCACTTT. Its protein is CASSQQSLLYNSPLHF.

This clone came up a few times. The chain couples TRBV18 to TRBJ1-1; 9 nucleotides agree with TRBD1. CDR1 is KGHSH and CDR2 is LQKENI in the germline V gene. Trimming cost V 2 bases and J 10 bases; bases outside gene matches: 2. CDR3 size: 12 residues. CDR3 in amino acids: CASSPTDRGAFF. The CDR3 DNA follows: TGTGCCAGCTCACCAACGGACAGGGGAGCTTTCTTT. The variable domain in full, completed from reference TRBV18 and TRBJ1-1, reads NAGVMQNPRHLVRRRGQEARLRCSPMKGHSHVYWYRQLPEEGLKFMVYLQKENIIDESGMPKERFSAEFPKEGPSILRIQQVVRGDSAAYFCASSPTDRGAFFGQGTRLTVV.

The chain uses TRBV28 and TRBJ1-4, with D perhaps TRBD1 (5 bases). V lost 7 bases to trimming and J lost 6 bases, with 12 bases between them. Germline assignment: CDR1 MDHEN and CDR2 SYDVKM. The CDR3 is 13 amino acids. CDR3 amino acids: CASKRGGDEKLFF. The CDR3 DNA reads as TGTGCCAGCAAACGGGGGGGGGATGAAAAACTGTTTTTT.

The chain combines TRBV7-9 with TRBJ1-2; 8 positions agree with TRBD1. The CDR3 runs 15 residues. Trimming cost V 3 bases and J 4 bases; bases outside gene matches: 7. The germline CDR1 and CDR2 sequences are SEHNR and FQNEAQ (reference sequence). The CDR3 loop is CASSFSPGTGYGYTF. The DNA of the CDR3 is TGTGCCAGCAGCTTTTCCCCCGGGACAGGCTATGGCTACACCTTC. The variable domain in full, completed from reference TRBV7-9 and TRBJ1-2, reads DTGVSQNPRHKITKRGQNVTFRCDPISEHNRLYWYRQTLGQGPEFLTYFQNEAQLEKSRLLSDRFSAERPKGSFSTLEIQRTEQGDSAMYLCASSFSPGTGYGYTFGSGTRLTVV.

The table lists this clone with a count of one. The rearrangement links TRBV5-1 to TRBJ2-1, with D maybe TRBD1 (6 bases). The length of the CDR3 is 15 residues. Germline V CDR1 and CDR2: SGHRS, YFSETQ. V lost 4 bases and J lost 2, with 13 bases in between. CDR3 sequence: CASSLGAGTYNEQFF. In DNA, the CDR3 is TGCGCCAGCAGCCTGGGGGCAGGTACCTACAATGAGCAGTTCTTC.

The chain joins TRBV27 to TRBJ2-2, with 7 bases aligning to TRBD1. The germline V gene has CDR1 MNHEY and CDR2 SMNVEV (reference sequence). The CDR3 contains 14 residues. Trimming removed 2 bases from V and 8 bases from J; junction bases left unmatched: 5. CDR3: CASSLHRGSGELFF. CDR3 bases: TGTGCCAGCAGTTTACACAGGGGTTCGGGGGAGCTGTTTTTT.

The chain links TRBV4-1 to TRBJ1-2, with 12 nucleotides matching TRBD1. The CDR3 consists of 15 residues. The junction had 7 bases not matched to a gene; V was cut back by 4 bases and J by 7 bases. Looked up from germline, CDR1 is MGHRA and CDR2 is YSYEKL. This CDR3 reads CASSPGQGAFGGYTF. Written as DNA, the CDR3 is TGCGCCAGCAGCCCGGGACAGGGGGCGTTCGGTGGCTACACCTTC.

The V gene is TRBV7-8, the J gene TRBJ2-5, with D possibly TRBD2 on 6 matching bases. Per the germline V gene, CDR1 is SGHVS and CDR2 is FQNEAQ. V was clipped by 5 bases and J by 4 bases, with 20 bases between them. The CDR3 extends over 16 amino acids. CDR3 DNA sequence: TGTGCCAGCAGCACGACCCGACTAGTAACCTCAGAGACCCAGTACTTC. Translation gives CASSTTRLVTSETQYF.

The chain combines TRBV11-2 with TRBJ2-5, with TRBD1 identical over 9 bases. The CDR3 is 13 residues long. Germline CDR1 SGHAT, CDR2 FQNNGV. Trimming took 5 bases from V and 5 from J; bases not matched to a gene: 3. This CDR3 reads CASSRDRGETQYF. The CDR3 nucleotides read TGTGCCAGCAGCCGCGACAGGGGGGAGACCCAGTACTTC.

The chain has TRBV19 and TRBJ2-1, with 7 bases lining up with TRBD2. V shed 5 bases, J shed 5 bases, and the junction held 6 bases outside the gene matches. CDR1 is LNHDA, CDR2 SQIVND, per germline (reference sequence). The CDR3 runs to 14 residues. In nucleotides, the CDR3 is TGTGCCAGTAGTTATCGGGGGGTTCACAATGAGCAGTTCTTC. This encodes CASSYRGVHNEQFF. The full variable domain, rest sourced from reference TRBV19 and TRBJ2-1, is DGGITQSPKYLFRKEGQNVTLSCEQNLNHDAMYWYRQDPGQGLRLIYYSQIVNDFQKGDIAEGYSVSREKKESFPLTVTSAQKNPTAFYLCASSYRGVHNEQFFGPGTRLTVL.

The chain couples TRBV28 to TRBJ2-5; unclear D gene. CDR1 is MDHEN, CDR2 SYDVKM, per germline. The ends were cut back, 4 bases at V and 6 bases at J, with 3 bases in the middle. The CDR3 contains 10 residues. Here the CDR3 DNA reads TGTGCCAGCAGTTCTAAGACCCAGTACTTC. Protein product: CASSSKTQYF.

J is TRBJ2-3 and V is TRBV15; tentative D call: TRBD1 (6 bases). Between the trimmed V and J ends, which lost 3 bases and 1 base, there was a span of 11 bases. CDR3 length equals 15 residues. Germline V CDR1 and CDR2: LNHNV, YYDKDF (reference sequence). CDR3 amino acids: CATSRTGHGTDTQYF. CDR3 sequence (DNA): TGTGCCACCAGCAGGACGGGACACGGCACAGATACGCAGTATTTT.

In its sample, this clone was seen once. V is TRBV9 and J is TRBJ1-4; 8 bases fit TRBD1. Germline CDR1 and CDR2: SGDLS and YYNGEE. The J segment lost 7 bases and the V segment lost 4 bases, leaving 6 bases of the junction unmatched. The CDR3 has 14 residues. The CDR3 DNA reads as TGTGCCAGCAGCACCCGGACAGGGAGTGAAAAACTGTTTTTT. It is translated as CASSTRTGSEKLFF.

The CDR3 sequence is CASSFGSEQYF. The CDR3 DNA is TGTGCCAGCAGTTTTGGCTCCGAGCAGTACTTC. This rearrangement joins TRBV27 to TRBJ2-7; the D is unclear. This CDR3 is built from 11 residues. Germline CDR1 is MNHEY and CDR2 is SMNVEV (reference sequence). Trimming removed 3 bases from V and 6 bases from J, with 6 bases in between.

V usage is TRBV5-1 and J usage is TRBJ2-2, with a possible D match to TRBD1 (6 bases). Trimming pared 3 bases from V and 2 bases from J, leaving 17 bases between. CDR3 size: 17 residues. Germline assignment: CDR1 SGHRS and CDR2 YFSETQ. CDR3 bases: TGCGCCAGCAGCTGGGGGTCTGGGACACCCAACACCGGGGAGCTGTTTTTT. Protein sequence: CASSWGSGTPNTGELFF.

This clone has just one count. The chain uses TRBV6-5 and TRBJ1-2; D may be TRBD1 (6 bases). The V and J ends lost 7 bases and 0 bases respectively, with 9 bases between them. The CDR3 runs 13 residues. Germline CDR1 MNHEY, CDR2 SVGAGI. The DNA for the CDR3 is TGTGCCAGCATTGGACAGTCTAACTATGGCTACACCTTC. Amino acids: CASIGQSNYGYTF.

This clone was detected only once. The chain combines TRBV6-1 with TRBJ2-7, with D perhaps matching TRBD1 (6 bases). Trimming left V 4 bases short and J 8 bases short, with 12 bases between. This CDR3 contains 12 residues. Germline CDR1 and CDR2: MNHNS and SASEGT. CDR3 protein: CASSVHRDKQYF. CDR3 sequence (DNA): TGTGCCAGCAGTGTTCACAGGGACAAGCAGTACTTC.

The chain links TRBV18 to TRBJ1-2, with D possibly matching TRBD1 (5 bases). Trimming took 3 bases from V and 5 from J, leaving 13 bases between them. Germline-derived CDR1 and CDR2 are KGHSH and LQKENI. The CDR3 has 14 amino acids. The CDR3 coding sequence is TGTGCCAGCTCACCTTTAAAGGACACGTATGGCTACACCTTC. Translated: CASSPLKDTYGYTF.

V is TRBV19 and J is TRBJ1-4; D is ambiguous. CDR1 and CDR2 (germline): LNHDA, SQIVND (reference sequence). This CDR3 contains 12 residues. The V and J ends lost 5 bases and 5 bases respectively, with 6 bases between them. CDR3 loop: CASSERNEKLFF. Written as DNA, the CDR3 is TGTGCCAGTAGTGAACGGAATGAAAAACTGTTTTTT.

The CDR3 spells CASSQRQVLMNTEAFF. In nucleotides, the CDR3 is TGTGCCAGCAGCCAAAGACAGGTCCTGATGAACACTGAAGCTTTCTTT. The gene calls are TRBV5-4 and TRBJ1-1; possible D gene TRBD1, 6 bases. Germline V gene sequence: CDR1 SGHNT, CDR2 YYREEE (reference sequence). The ends were cut back, 4 bases at V and 0 bases at J, with 16 bases in the middle. CDR3 length: 16 residues.

The chain combines TRBV18 with TRBJ1-1; 7 bases fit TRBD1. This CDR3 has 13 residues. V was clipped by 3 bases and J by 8 bases; unmatched bases: 6. In germline, CDR1 is KGHSH, CDR2 LQKENI. The CDR3 DNA follows: TGTGCCAGCTCACCTATTAGACAGGGCGAAGCTTTCTTT. It translates to CASSPIRQGEAFF.

The rearrangement joins TRBV6-1 to TRBJ1-5, with 7 nucleotides matching TRBD1. The germline V gene encodes CDR1 MNHNS and CDR2 SASEGT. V shed 0 bases and J 7 bases; nucleotides not matched to a gene: 6. The CDR3 has 15 residues. The CDR3 loop is CASSEAGGQAQPQHF. CDR3 DNA sequence: TGTGCCAGCAGTGAAGCGGGAGGACAGGCCCAGCCCCAGCATTTT.

CDR3 region: CASSLGLASHEQYF. In nucleotides, the CDR3 is TGTGCCAGCAGCTTAGGACTAGCTTCCCACGAGCAGTACTTC. This chain uses TRBV7-8 with TRBJ2-7; 7 bases match TRBD2. J gave up 5 bases and V 1 base, and 5 bases lay outside the gene matches. The germline CDR1 and CDR2 sequences are SGHVS and FQNEAQ. The CDR3 has 14 amino acids.

This clone has more than one count but fewer than ten. The J gene is TRBJ2-7, the V gene TRBV28, with 10 positions matching TRBD1. From germline, CDR1 is MDHEN and CDR2 SYDVKM. The CDR3 loop spans 15 amino acids. V lost 4 bases to trimming and J lost 2 bases; unmatched junction nucleotides: 5. In nucleotides, the CDR3 is TGTGCCAGCAGTTCCCCGGGACAGGGGACCTACGAGCAGTACTTC. This gives the protein CASSSPGQGTYEQYF.

CDR3 sequence: CASGATGGPYNEQFF. CDR3 DNA: TGTGCCAGCGGTGCAACAGGGGGCCCCTACAATGAGCAGTTCTTC. V is TRBV28 and J is TRBJ2-1; 9 bases agree with TRBD1. The CDR3 is made up of 15 amino acids. Germline V lookup: CDR1 MDHEN, CDR2 SYDVKM. The V segment lost 8 bases and the J segment 2 bases; nucleotides outside the gene matches: 7.